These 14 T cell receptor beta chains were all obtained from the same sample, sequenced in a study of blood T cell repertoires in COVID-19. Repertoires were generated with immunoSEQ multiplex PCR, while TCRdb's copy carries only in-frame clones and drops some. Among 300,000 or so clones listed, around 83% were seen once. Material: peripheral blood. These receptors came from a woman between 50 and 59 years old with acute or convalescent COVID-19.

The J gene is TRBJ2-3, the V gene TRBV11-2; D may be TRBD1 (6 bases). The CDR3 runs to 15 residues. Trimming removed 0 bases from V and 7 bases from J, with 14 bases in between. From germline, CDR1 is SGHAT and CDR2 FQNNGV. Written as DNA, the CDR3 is TGTGCCAGCAGCTTAGATCGGACAGCTCGGAATACGCAGTATTTT. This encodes CASSLDRTARNTQYF.

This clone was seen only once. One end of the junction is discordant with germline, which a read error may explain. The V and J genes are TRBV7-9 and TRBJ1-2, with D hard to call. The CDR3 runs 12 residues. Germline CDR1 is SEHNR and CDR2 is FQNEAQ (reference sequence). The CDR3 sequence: CASSFANHGYTF. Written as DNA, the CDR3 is TGTGCCAGCAGCTTTGCTAACCATGGCTACACCTTC.

Written as DNA, the CDR3 is TGTGCCAGCAGCCAAATGACAGGGGACGGGGATATGAACACTGAAGCTTTCTTT. Amino acid sequence: CASSQMTGDGDMNTEAFF. V is TRBV4-2 and J is TRBJ1-1, with TRBD1 matching 8 bases. CDR1 LGHNA and CDR2 YNFKEQ come from the germline V gene. The CDR3 covers 18 residues. J lost 0 bases, V lost 2 bases, and 11 bases had no gene match.

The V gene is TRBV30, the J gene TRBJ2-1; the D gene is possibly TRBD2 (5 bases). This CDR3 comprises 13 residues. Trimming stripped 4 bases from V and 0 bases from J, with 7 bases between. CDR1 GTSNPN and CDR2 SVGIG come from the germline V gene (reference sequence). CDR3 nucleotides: TGTGCCTGGACGGGGAGCTCCTACAATGAGCAGTTCTTC. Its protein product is CAWTGSSYNEQFF.

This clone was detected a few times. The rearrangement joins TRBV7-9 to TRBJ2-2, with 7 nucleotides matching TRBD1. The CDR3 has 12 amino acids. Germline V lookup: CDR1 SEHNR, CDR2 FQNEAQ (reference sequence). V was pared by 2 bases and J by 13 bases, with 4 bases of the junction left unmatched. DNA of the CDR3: TGTGCCAGCAGCTTACCGGGACAGCTGCTGTTTTTT. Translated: CASSLPGQLLFF.

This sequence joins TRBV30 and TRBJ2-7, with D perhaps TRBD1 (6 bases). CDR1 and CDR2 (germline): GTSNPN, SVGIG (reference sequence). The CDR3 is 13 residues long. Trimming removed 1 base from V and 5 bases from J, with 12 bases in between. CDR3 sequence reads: CAWSEGEGHEQYF. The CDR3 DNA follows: TGTGCCTGGAGTGAGGGGGAAGGCCACGAGCAGTACTTC.

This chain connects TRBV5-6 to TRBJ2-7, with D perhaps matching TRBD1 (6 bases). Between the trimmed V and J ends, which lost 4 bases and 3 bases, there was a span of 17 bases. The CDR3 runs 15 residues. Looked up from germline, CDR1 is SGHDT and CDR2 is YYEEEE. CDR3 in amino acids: CASSQRRQVLYEQYV. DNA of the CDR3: TGTGCCAGCAGCCAACGCCGACAGGTCCTCTACGAGCAGTACGTC.

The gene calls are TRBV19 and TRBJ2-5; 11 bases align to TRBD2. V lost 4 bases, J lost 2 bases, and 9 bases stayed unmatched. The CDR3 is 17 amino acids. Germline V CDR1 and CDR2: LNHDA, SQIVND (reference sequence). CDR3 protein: CASSNLPTSGAQETQYF. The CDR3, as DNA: TGTGCCAGTAGTAACTTACCGACTAGCGGGGCACAAGAGACCCAGTACTTC. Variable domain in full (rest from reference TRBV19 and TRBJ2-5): DGGITQSPKYLFRKEGQNVTLSCEQNLNHDAMYWYRQDPGQGLRLIYYSQIVNDFQKGDIAEGYSVSREKKESFPLTVTSAQKNPTAFYLCASSNLPTSGAQETQYFGPGTRLLVL.

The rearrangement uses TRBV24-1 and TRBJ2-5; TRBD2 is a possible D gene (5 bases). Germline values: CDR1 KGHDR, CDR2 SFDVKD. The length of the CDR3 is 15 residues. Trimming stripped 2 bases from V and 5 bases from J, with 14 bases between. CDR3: CATSDSSRAKETQYF. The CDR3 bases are TGTGCCACCAGTGATTCCTCGAGGGCAAAGGAGACCCAGTACTTC.

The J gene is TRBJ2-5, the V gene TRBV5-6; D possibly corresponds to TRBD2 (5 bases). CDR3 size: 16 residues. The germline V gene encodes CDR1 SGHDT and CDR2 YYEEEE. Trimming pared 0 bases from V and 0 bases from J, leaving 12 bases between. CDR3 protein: CASSLDGVRDQETQYF. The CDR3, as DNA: TGTGCCAGCAGCTTGGATGGGGTGAGGGACCAAGAGACCCAGTACTTC. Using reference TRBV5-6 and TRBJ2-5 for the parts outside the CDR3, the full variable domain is DAGVTQSPTHLIKTRGQQVTLRCSPKSGHDTVSWYQQALGQGPQFIFQYYEEEERQRGNFPDRFSGHQFPNYSSELNVNALLLGDSALYLCASSLDGVRDQETQYFGPGTRLLVL.

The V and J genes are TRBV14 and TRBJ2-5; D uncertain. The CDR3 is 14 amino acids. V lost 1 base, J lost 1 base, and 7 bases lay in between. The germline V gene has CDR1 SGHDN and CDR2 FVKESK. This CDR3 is CASSQVTSQETQYF. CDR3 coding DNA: TGTGCCAGCAGCCAAGTTACCAGCCAAGAGACCCAGTACTTC. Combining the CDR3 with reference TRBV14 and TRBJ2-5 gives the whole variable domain EAGVTQFPSHSVIEKGQTVTLRCDPISGHDNLYWYRRVMGKEIKFLLHFVKESKQDESGMPNNRFLAERTGGTYSTLKVQPAELEDSGVYFCASSQVTSQETQYFGPGTRLLVL.

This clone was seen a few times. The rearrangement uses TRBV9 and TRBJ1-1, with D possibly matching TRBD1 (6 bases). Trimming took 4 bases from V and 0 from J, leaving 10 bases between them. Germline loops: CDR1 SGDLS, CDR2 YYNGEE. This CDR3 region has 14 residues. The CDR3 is CASSTDSLNTEAFF. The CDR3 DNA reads TGTGCCAGCAGCACGGACAGCCTGAACACTGAAGCTTTCTTT.

In DNA form, the CDR3 reads TGTGCCAGCAGTGGACGAGGCGGCAGTTTAAATTCACCCCTCCACTTT. This sequence encodes CASSGRGGSLNSPLHF. The rearrangement links TRBV2 to TRBJ1-6; no clear D gene. Germline V lookup: CDR1 SNHLY, CDR2 FYNNEI. The CDR3 runs 16 residues. V lost 4 bases to trimming and J lost 7 bases, with 17 bases between them.

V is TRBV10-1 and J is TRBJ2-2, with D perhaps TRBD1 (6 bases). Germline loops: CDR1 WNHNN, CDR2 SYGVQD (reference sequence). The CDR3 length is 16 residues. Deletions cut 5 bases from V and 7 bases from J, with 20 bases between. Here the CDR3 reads CASSQQGRFGDGELFF. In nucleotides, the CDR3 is TGCGCCAGCAGTCAACAGGGAAGGTTCGGTGACGGGGAGCTGTTTTTT.